This is a list of T cell receptor beta chains from one sample in a study of blood T cells in healthy people across ages. TCRdb re-called the 5' RACE reads through MiXCR, storing one row per CDR3 protein. The sample carries roughly 730,000 distinct CDR3 sequences, approximately 60% recorded once. The sample comprised blood. The receptor source for this set is a man between 40 and 49 years old in good health. Each CDR3 is given without its conserved first and last residue. A D gene is named only where the DNA matches it firmly.

d_call j_call v_call cdr3_aa
TRBD1 TRBJ2-1 TRBV29-1 SVRTGLGNEQF
- TRBJ2-5 TRBV20-1 STRELAWGETQY
TRBD2 TRBJ2-5 TRBV12-3/TRBV12-4 ASTTGTSGSLQLQETQY
- TRBJ1-2 TRBV4-3 ASSQDRLRDYGYT
- TRBJ2-4 TRBV4-3 ASSQDLSVNIQY
- TRBJ2-3 TRBV27 ASSSMYTDTQY
- TRBJ2-1 TRBV2 ASSEGPSSYNEQF
TRBD1 TRBJ2-2 TRBV7-2 ASSLTGGPNTGELF
TRBD2 TRBJ2-7 TRBV20-1 SARGGLAGESSYEQY
- TRBJ2-7 TRBV6-5 ASRSNSGTSYEQY
- TRBJ1-5 TRBV7-9 ASSSTAGDQPQH
TRBD1 TRBJ1-5 TRBV27 ASSSTGQGGFDQPQH
TRBD2 TRBJ2-5 TRBV7-2 VSSLRTSGGEETQY
- TRBJ1-2 TRBV4-1 ASSQGLDGYT